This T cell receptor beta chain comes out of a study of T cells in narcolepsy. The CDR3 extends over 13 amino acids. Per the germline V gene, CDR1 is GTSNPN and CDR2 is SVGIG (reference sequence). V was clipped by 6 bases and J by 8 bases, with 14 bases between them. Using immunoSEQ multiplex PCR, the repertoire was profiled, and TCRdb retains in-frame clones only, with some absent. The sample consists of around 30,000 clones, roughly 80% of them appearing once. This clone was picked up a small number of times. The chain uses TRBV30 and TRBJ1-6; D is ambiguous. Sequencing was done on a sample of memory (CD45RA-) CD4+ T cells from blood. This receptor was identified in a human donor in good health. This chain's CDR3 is CACPGSDHSPLHF. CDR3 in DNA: TGTGCCTGCCCGGGATCGGATCATTCACCCCTCCACTTT.